Listed below are T cell receptor beta chains from one sample, sequenced in a study of blood T cell repertoires in COVID-19. Assay: immunoSEQ multiplex PCR; the TCRdb copy retains only in-frame clones and omits some. The table has a few hundred thousand clones, around 84% seen once. What was sequenced was peripheral blood. The receptor set was obtained from a human donor in a cohort sampled during active COVID-19. The CDR3 runs from the conserved cysteine through the conserved F or W. Each record gives: D gene, J gene, V gene, clone size, CDR3 DNA, CDR3 protein. A D gene is named only where the DNA matches it firmly. Clone size, where shown, is once, few, many, or a class for clones that have expanded.

TRBD2,TRBJ2-1,TRBV6-4,NA,TGTGCCAGCAGTGACTCTTCCGGGGGGATCAATGAGCAGTTCTTC,CASSDSSGGINEQFF
TRBD2,TRBJ2-3,TRBV5-4,NA,TGTGCCAGCAGCTTGACGGGAGGGCCCTCAAATACGCAGTATTTT,CASSLTGGPSNTQYF
NA,TRBJ1-6,TRBV4-1,few,TGCGCCAGCAGCCAAGATTTGCAAGGAGCTATTGGTTCACCCCTCCACTTT,CASSQDLQGAIGSPLHF
NA,TRBJ1-2,TRBV4-1,NA,TGCGCCAGCAGCCGCCCCAGACAGCAATCTAACTATGGCTACACCTTC,CASSRPRQQSNYGYTF
TRBD1,TRBJ1-5,TRBV5-6,NA,TGTGCCAGCAGCTTGGCAGGGGGATATCAGCCCCAGCATTTT,CASSLAGGYQPQHF
NA,TRBJ1-4,TRBV11-2,NA,TGTGCCAGCAGCGCAAGGCGGGGGGGGTTTCGAACTAATGAAAAACTGTTTTTT,CASSARRGGFRTNEKLFF
NA,TRBJ2-7,TRBV19,NA,TGTGCCAGTAGTATAGCTGGGGCCCCCCCCTCTGAGCAGTACTTC,CASSIAGAPPSEQYF
NA,TRBJ2-1,TRBV6-1,NA,TGTGCCAGCAGTGAAACCGGAGGGGAGCAGTTCTTC,CASSETGGEQFF
TRBD1,TRBJ2-2,TRBV7-9,NA,TGTGCCAGCAGCCCGGCGACAGGGTGGGGCACCGGGGAGCTGTTTTTT,CASSPATGWGTGELFF
TRBD2,TRBJ2-7,TRBV9,NA,TGTGCCAGCAGCGTAGGTGGGAGGGGGACTAGCGGGAGGTTCGATCTCTACGAGCAGTACTTC,CASSVGGRGTSGRFDLYEQYF
NA,TRBJ2-4,TRBV19,NA,TGTGCCAGTAGCCAGGACTCTTACGACATTCAGTACTTC,CASSQDSYDIQYF
TRBD2,TRBJ2-1,TRBV4-1,NA,TGCGCCAGCAGCCAAGTAGGTCCTAGCGGGGGAGAGCAGTTCTTC,CASSQVGPSGGEQFF
TRBD2,TRBJ2-1,TRBV9,NA,TGTGCCAGCAGCGCAGAGCCCCTTCGTCGGACTAGCGGAAACAATGAGCAGTTCTTC,CASSAEPLRRTSGNNEQFF
NA,TRBJ2-7,TRBV10-1,few,TGCGCCAGCAGTGAGTCGACCAGGGGCTACGAGCAGTACTTC,CASSESTRGYEQYF
TRBD1,TRBJ2-7,TRBV18,NA,TGTGCCAGCTCCCGAATGACGACAGGGGGCTCGAGCGAGCAGTACTTC,CASSRMTTGGSSEQYF
NA,TRBJ2-3,TRBV19,NA,TGTGCCAGTAGTAGTTTATCGGGAGTCACAGATACGCAGTATTTT,CASSSLSGVTDTQYF
TRBD2,TRBJ2-7,TRBV7-8,NA,TGTGCCAGCAGCCCGGGACTAGCGGACGTGTATGAGCAGTACTTC,CASSPGLADVYEQYF
NA,TRBJ1-5,TRBV10-3,NA,TGTGCCATCAGTGAAACTAATCAGCCCCAGCATTTT,CAISETNQPQHF
NA,TRBJ1-2,TRBV7-9,NA,TGTGCCAGCAGCTTATCAGGTTCGGGAGGCTACACCTTC,CASSLSGSGGYTF
TRBD1,TRBJ2-1,TRBV9,NA,TGTGCCAGCAGCGACGGGGACAGGGAGGACAATGAGCAGTTCTTC,CASSDGDREDNEQFF
NA,TRBJ1-5,TRBV24-1,NA,TGTGCCACCAGTGCAGGGGACGGGAATCAGCCCCAGCATTTT,CATSAGDGNQPQHF
TRBD2,TRBJ2-3,TRBV9,NA,TGTGCCAGCAGCGTCCTCCTAGCGGCTAGCACAGATACGCAGTATTTT,CASSVLLAASTDTQYF
NA,TRBJ1-1,TRBV4-1,NA,TGCGCCAGCAGCCTCAAGCCCCTCAACACTGAAGCTTTCTTT,CASSLKPLNTEAFF
TRBD1,TRBJ1-2,TRBV3-1/TRBV3-2,once,TGTGCCAGCAGCCAAGGGACAGGGAGCTATGGCTACACCTTC,CASSQGTGSYGYTF
TRBD2,TRBJ2-1,TRBV6-1,NA,TGTGCCAGCAGTGAAGAGGTGACTAGCGTAGCGTACAATGAGCAGTTCTTC,CASSEEVTSVAYNEQFF
TRBD2,TRBJ2-2,TRBV19,NA,TGTGCCAGTAGTATTAGCGGGAGTGGCACCGGGGAGCTGTTTTTT,CASSISGSGTGELFF
TRBD1,TRBJ2-7,TRBV18,once,TGTGCCAGCTCACCACGGGCAGGGGGCGAGCAGTACTTC,CASSPRAGGEQYF
TRBD2,TRBJ2-3,TRBV4-2,NA,TGTGCCAGCAGCCAAGGGACTAGTTCAGATACGCAGTATTTT,CASSQGTSSDTQYF
TRBD1,TRBJ2-1,TRBV30,NA,TGTGCCAGTTCGACAGGGAGTCACAATGAGCAGTTCTTC,CASSTGSHNEQFF
NA,TRBJ1-5,TRBV6-6,NA,TGTGCCAGCAGTTACTCGGTCGGGCAGCCCCAGCATTTT,CASSYSVGQPQHF
NA,TRBJ1-3,TRBV4-2,NA,TGTGCCAGCAGCCATGACAGCGACTCTGGAAACACCATATATTTT,CASSHDSDSGNTIYF
TRBD1,TRBJ1-5,TRBV19,NA,TGTGCCAGTAGTTCAATCGGGACAGCCTATAGCAATCAGCCCCAGCATTTT,CASSSIGTAYSNQPQHF
TRBD2,TRBJ2-1,TRBV9,NA,TGTGCCAGCAGCCCCCGACTAGCGGGATCTTACAATGAGCAGTTCTTC,CASSPRLAGSYNEQFF
NA,TRBJ1-2,TRBV15,NA,TGTGCCACCAGCAGCGTGAGGAACACAGGATACAGGGGCTACACCTTC,CATSSVRNTGYRGYTF
TRBD1,TRBJ1-1,TRBV7-3,NA,TGTGCCAGCAGCTTCTGGGACAGGGAGACGGAGAACACTGAAGCTTTCTTT,CASSFWDRETENTEAFF
TRBD2,TRBJ2-3,TRBV6-5,few,TGTGCCAGCCGGGGGGTCGGCACAGATACGCAGTATTTT,CASRGVGTDTQYF
NA,TRBJ2-7,TRBV6-6,once,TGTGCCAGCAGACAGGGTCATAGAGGCGAGCAGTACTTC,CASRQGHRGEQYF
NA,TRBJ1-4,TRBV5-1,NA,TGCGCCAGCAGCTTCTCAGGGGTAAATGAAAAACTGTTTTTT,CASSFSGVNEKLFF
NA,TRBJ1-2,TRBV5-1,NA,TGCGCCAGCAGCTCTACAGGGCCCTATGGCTACACCTTC,CASSSTGPYGYTF
NA,TRBJ2-6,TRBV2,NA,TGTGCCAGCAGTGACCCACAGGATCTACCCTCTGGGGCCAACGTCCTGACTTTC,CASSDPQDLPSGANVLTF
TRBD2,TRBJ2-1,TRBV9,NA,TGTGCCAGCAGCGTAGTAGGAGCGGGGGGGCGCAATGAGCAGTTCTTC,CASSVVGAGGRNEQFF